This entry concerns a single T cell receptor beta chain. V was cut by 4 bases and J by 5 bases, with 15 bases left in between. Germline loops: CDR1 SGHRS, CDR2 YFSETQ. The CDR3 extends over 14 amino acids. The sample originates from a study of blood T cells in healthy people across ages. Together with a sample-barcoded 5' primer, a J-beta primer mix was included in a second PCR lasting 7 to 11 cycles. TCRdb reanalysed the 5' RACE reads using MiXCR and keeps one entry per CDR3 protein. The sample holds hundreds of thousands of distinct CDR3 sequences; around a quarter are singletons and the top ten take 3%. The sample was also reused in another study, on T cells of mothers and their children.

This sequence was found in a boy between 5 and 17 years old in good health. The specimen sequenced was blood. The V gene is TRBV5-1, the J gene TRBJ2-5; a weak D match, TRBD2 (6 bases). The CDR3 loop reads CASSARGTGETQYF. DNA for the CDR3: TGCGCCAGCAGCGCCCGAGGGACTGGGGAGACCCAGTACTTC.